The 16 T cell receptor beta chains presented below share a single source sample, sequenced in a study of blood T cell repertoires in COVID-19. Produced via immunoSEQ multiplex PCR; TCRdb's table is partial and in-frame only. The profile shows 250,000 to 350,000 clones, about nine tenths of them singletons. Sequencing was carried out using peripheral blood. These receptors were taken from a woman in her fifties or sixties who had recovered from COVID-19.

The chain has TRBV7-3 and TRBJ2-1, with D perhaps TRBD2 (7 bases). The V end was cut by 5 bases, the J end by 10 bases, with 18 bases between. The CDR3 contains 14 residues. Germline loops: CDR1 SGHTA, CDR2 FQGTGA. In DNA form, the CDR3 reads TGTGCCAGCAGCCTGGGGCGGGGGCGAGGGGAGCAGTTCTTC. Amino acid sequence: CASSLGRGRGEQFF. Variable domain in full (rest from reference TRBV7-3 and TRBJ2-1): GAGVSQTPSNKVTEKGKYVELRCDPISGHTALYWYRQSLGQGPEFLIYFQGTGAADDSGLPNDRFFAVRPEGSVSTLKIQRTERGDSAVYLCASSLGRGRGEQFFGPGTRLTVL.

The genes are TRBV11-2 and TRBJ1-1; D unclear. V lost 6 bases to trimming and J lost 3 bases, with 23 bases between them. The germline gives CDR1 SGHAT, CDR2 FQNNGV. The CDR3 loop spans 17 amino acids. The CDR3 sequence: CASRTPPDRVWDTEAFF. The CDR3 DNA reads as TGTGCCAGCAGGACCCCTCCAGATCGGGTATGGGACACTGAAGCTTTCTTT.

The CDR3 loop is CASSPLAGGSNTGELFF. DNA of the CDR3: TGCGCCAGCAGCCCCCTTGCGGGGGGTTCGAACACCGGGGAGCTGTTTTTT. V usage is TRBV5-1 and J usage is TRBJ2-2; TRBD2 aligns across 8 bases. The CDR3 totals 17 residues. Germline loops: CDR1 SGHRS, CDR2 YFSETQ. V lost 4 bases, J lost 0 bases, and 8 bases stayed unmatched.

The chain joins TRBV2 to TRBJ1-2, with TRBD1 matching 9 bases. The CDR3 consists of 13 residues. Looked up from germline, CDR1 is SNHLY and CDR2 is FYNNEI. V dropped 6 bases and J dropped 4; count of bases not matched to a gene: 3. In DNA form, the CDR3 reads TGTGCCAGCAGAGAGGGACAGGGCTATGGCTACACCTTC. Residues: CASREGQGYGYTF.

Here the CDR3 reads CASSFGLRGNQPQHF. CDR3 in DNA: TGTGCCAGTAGTTTCGGACTACGGGGCAATCAGCCCCAGCATTTT. The chain uses TRBV19 and TRBJ1-5; D ambiguous. The V end lost 5 bases, the J end lost 2 bases, and 13 bases lay between the germline ends. Looked up from germline, CDR1 is LNHDA and CDR2 is SQIVND (reference sequence). The CDR3 covers 15 residues.

The V call is TRBV2, the J call TRBJ2-7; 9 nucleotides agree with TRBD2. V was clipped by 3 bases and J by 5 bases; unmatched bases: 8. The CDR3 runs to 15 residues. Germline lookup yields CDR1 SNHLY and CDR2 FYNNEI. The CDR3 spells CASSDLGLAGNEQYF. The CDR3 coding sequence is TGTGCCAGCAGTGATCTTGGCCTAGCGGGAAACGAGCAGTACTTC.

DNA of the CDR3: TGTGCCAGCAGTTACCCCCTCTACGGACAAAACACTGAAGCTTTCTTT. As protein: CASSYPLYGQNTEAFF. V and J are TRBV6-6 and TRBJ1-1; maybe TRBD1 (5 bases). Germline CDR1 is MNHNY and CDR2 is SVGAGI (reference sequence). V lost 2 bases to trimming and J lost 2 bases, with 15 bases between them. The CDR3 covers 16 residues.

The rearrangement uses TRBV29-1 and TRBJ2-7, with TRBD1 identical over 7 bases. Trimming cost V 7 bases and J 6 bases; bases outside gene matches: 9. There are 12 residues in the CDR3. The germline gives CDR1 SQVTM, CDR2 ANQGSEA. The CDR3 here is CSAASTGLEQYF. CDR3 nucleotide sequence: TGCAGCGCCGCTTCGACAGGGCTCGAGCAGTACTTC.

The genes are TRBV6-1 and TRBJ1-5, with D tentatively TRBD1 (6 bases). The CDR3 sequence is 15 residues long. Looked up from germline, CDR1 is MNHNS and CDR2 is SASEGT. V was trimmed by 0 bases and J by 6 bases, leaving 12 bases between them. DNA for the CDR3: TGTGCCAGCAGTGAAGCGACAGGTCCTACTCAGCCCCAGCATTTT. Its protein is CASSEATGPTQPQHF.

This clone was found once. The chain is built from TRBV6-2 or TRBV6-3 and TRBJ1-1; possibly TRBD1 for D (6 bases). The germline V gene encodes CDR1 MNHEY and CDR2 SVGEGT. The CDR3 contains 13 residues. The V end was cut by 4 bases, the J end by 1 base, with 7 bases between. In DNA, the CDR3 is TGTGCCAGCAGTTCACAGGGGAACACTGAAGCTTTCTTT. Protein product: CASSSQGNTEAFF.

The chain combines TRBV27 with TRBJ2-1; 7 bases align to TRBD2. V shed 3 bases, J shed 4 bases, and the junction held 6 bases outside the gene matches. The CDR3 is 15 amino acids. The germline CDR1 and CDR2 sequences are MNHEY and SMNVEV (reference sequence). This chain's CDR3 is CASSFTGGKYNEQFF. The CDR3 DNA reads TGTGCCAGCAGTTTCACGGGAGGAAAATACAATGAGCAGTTCTTC.

V and J are TRBV5-1 and TRBJ1-2, with TRBD1 matching over 7 bases. This CDR3 spans 13 amino acids. The ends lost 0 bases at V and 7 bases at J; junction bases unmatched: 3. CDR1 SGHRS and CDR2 YFSETQ come from the germline V gene. CDR3 in DNA: TGCGCCAGCAGCTTGGAGAGGGGGCTTGGCTACACCTTC. It is translated as CASSLERGLGYTF.

In DNA form, the CDR3 reads TGTGCCAGCACCAGGCAGACCGGGGTTGAAAAACTGTTTTTT. Amino acids: CASTRQTGVEKLFF. This chain connects TRBV2 to TRBJ1-4, with D hard to call. The CDR3 contains 14 residues. The V and J ends lost 7 bases and 7 bases respectively, with 16 bases between them. The V gene's germline CDR1 is SNHLY and CDR2 FYNNEI.

This clone was detected only a few times. The chain recombines TRBV7-8 with TRBJ1-3, with D possibly matching TRBD1 (5 bases). The V end was cut by 2 bases, the J end by 0 bases, with 14 bases between. This CDR3 contains 17 residues. Germline-derived CDR1 and CDR2 are SGHVS and FQNEAQ. The CDR3 coding sequence is TGTGCCAGCAGCTTACGTGTAGGACAAACCTCTGGAAACACCATATATTTT. It yields the protein CASSLRVGQTSGNTIYF. Full variable domain (rest looked up from reference TRBV7-8 and TRBJ1-3): GAGVSQSPRYKVAKRGQDVALRCDPISGHVSLFWYQQALGQGPEFLTYFQNEAQLDKSGLPSDRFFAERPEGSVSTLKIQRTQQEDSAVYLCASSLRVGQTSGNTIYFGEGSWLTVV.

The chain has TRBV7-9 and TRBJ2-7; a possible D gene is TRBD1 (5 bases). Trimming cost V 2 bases and J 9 bases, with 11 bases left between them. This CDR3 is built from 12 residues. Germline V gene data show CDR1 as SEHNR and CDR2 as FQNEAQ (reference sequence). Written as DNA, the CDR3 is TGTGCCAGCAGCTTAATTGGGGCTGGGCAGTACTTC. Protein product: CASSLIGAGQYF.

In DNA form, the CDR3 reads TGTGCCAGCAGCTTGTTTGGGGGGACTGAAGCTTTCTTT. It codes for CASSLFGGTEAFF. The chain links TRBV5-4 to TRBJ1-1; weak D call: TRBD1 (5 bases). The V gene lost 1 base and the J gene lost 5 bases, with 9 bases spanning the gap. The CDR3 is made up of 13 amino acids. The V gene's germline CDR1 is SGHNT and CDR2 YYREEE (reference sequence).